These T cell receptor beta chains were read from a single sample in a study of T cell changes during pregnancy in multiple sclerosis. Profiled with immunoSEQ multiplex PCR; TCRdb holds only in-frame clones, not every one. The data hold around 69,000 clones, with 85% to 95% observed a single time. The starting material was peripheral blood, obtained in the second trimester of pregnancy. These TCRs come from a female donor in good health, enrolled as a control in a pregnancy study. The CDR3 runs from the conserved cysteine through the conserved F or W. A D gene is named only where the DNA matches it firmly. Rows give clone size only sometimes, using once, few, many, or a class for an expanded clone.

v_call	j_call	d_call	clone_size	cdr3_aa	cdr3_nt
TRBV7-9	TRBJ2-3	NA	NA	CASSLGAGTDTQYF	TGTGCCAGCAGCTTGGGGGCAGGGACAGATACGCAGTATTTT
TRBV14	TRBJ1-2	NA	NA	CASSQVGVASWAYGYTF	TGTGCCAGCAGCCAAGTAGGTGTGGCCTCATGGGCCTATGGCTACACCTTC
TRBV7-2	TRBJ1-6	NA	once	CASSFNAGPLHF	TGTGCCAGCAGCTTCAACGCGGGACCCCTCCACTTT
TRBV4-3	TRBJ1-4	NA	NA	CASSQGNTGPNEKLFF	TGCGCCAGCAGCCAAGGAAATACAGGCCCTAATGAAAAACTGTTTTTT
TRBV2	TRBJ2-1	NA	NA	CASSEARLYEQFF	TGTGCCAGCAGTGAAGCGCGGCTATATGAGCAGTTCTTC
TRBV7-8	TRBJ1-3	TRBD1	NA	CASSLTGGSGNTIYF	TGTGCCAGCAGCCTCACAGGGGGGTCTGGAAACACCATATATTTT
TRBV28	TRBJ1-6	TRBD1	NA	CASSLFGTGDSPLHF	TGTGCCAGCAGTTTATTTGGGACAGGGGATTCACCCCTCCACTTT
TRBV5-1	TRBJ1-4	TRBD1	NA	CASSQTGGEFEKLFF	TGCGCCAGCAGCCAAACAGGGGGCGAGTTTGAAAAACTGTTTTTT
TRBV28	TRBJ2-5	TRBD2	NA	CASSLRRGGRQTQYF	TGTGCCAGCAGTTTAAGGCGGGGGGGCCGGCAGACCCAGTACTTC
TRBV2	TRBJ2-7	TRBD1	once	CASRRTGGVRYEQYF	TGTGCCAGCAGACGGACAGGGGGCGTACGTTACGAGCAGTACTTC
TRBV5-1	TRBJ1-6	TRBD1	NA	CASSPTGVNSPLHF	TGCGCCAGCTCGCCTACAGGGGTTAATTCACCCCTCCACTTT
TRBV27	TRBJ1-2	TRBD1	NA	CASSSPRDSFF	TGTGCCAGCAGTTCCCCCCGGGACAGCTTCTTC
TRBV6-1	TRBJ2-7	NA	NA	CASSSRDYEQYF	TGTGCCAGCAGTTCCCGGGACTACGAGCAGTACTTC
TRBV6-1	TRBJ2-6	NA	once	CASSDLLDRKSSGANVLTF	TGTGCCAGCAGTGATCTCCTCGACAGGAAGAGCTCTGGGGCCAACGTCCTGACTTTC
TRBV9	TRBJ2-1	TRBD2	NA	CASSVVWRGGHNEQFF	TGTGCCAGCAGCGTAGTTTGGCGGGGGGGACACAATGAGCAGTTCTTC
TRBV5-1	TRBJ1-1	TRBD1	NA	CASSLGQGYGTEAFF	TGCGCCAGCAGCTTGGGACAGGGCTACGGCACTGAAGCTTTCTTT
TRBV18	TRBJ2-2	NA	NA	CASEGSNTGELFF	TGTGCCAGCGAGGGATCGAACACCGGGGAGCTGTTTTTT
TRBV14	TRBJ1-2	NA	NA	CASSHLSNQGRSGYTF	TGTGCCAGCAGCCATTTATCCAACCAGGGTCGGTCTGGCTACACCTTC
TRBV10-3	TRBJ1-5	TRBD1	NA	CATGTAFSNQPQHF	TGTGCCACCGGGACAGCATTTAGCAATCAGCCCCAGCATTTT
TRBV9	TRBJ2-1	TRBD2	NA	CASSVGLAGGYNEQLF	TGTGCCAGCAGCGTAGGTCTAGCGGGGGGTTACAATGAGCAGCTCTTC
TRBV10-3	TRBJ2-7	TRBD1	NA	CAISPSGTGAYEQYF	TGTGCCATCTCGCCTTCCGGGACAGGGGCCTACGAGCAGTACTTC
TRBV29-1	TRBJ1-2	NA	once	CSVEEISGEGYTF	TGCAGCGTTGAAGAAATTTCAGGGGAAGGCTACACCTTC
TRBV28	TRBJ2-1	TRBD2	NA	CASSLSGAYNEQFF	TGTGCCAGCAGTTTAAGCGGGGCCTACAATGAGCAGTTCTTC
TRBV4-3	TRBJ1-4	NA	once	CASSEPLRATNEKLFF	TGCGCCAGCAGCGAACCCTTGCGAGCAACTAATGAAAAACTGTTTTTT
TRBV15	TRBJ2-2	TRBD1	NA	CATSGTGRAGELFF	TGTGCCACCAGTGGGACAGGGCGGGCCGGGGAGCTGTTTTTT
TRBV6-4	TRBJ2-3	NA	few	CASSEYSTDTQYF	TGTGCCAGCAGTGAATATAGCACAGATACGCAGTATTTT
TRBV7-2	TRBJ1-3	NA	NA	CASSPTFTRIGNTIYF	TGTGCCAGCAGCCCGACCTTTACAAGGATCGGGAACACCATATATTTT
TRBV7-9	TRBJ1-2	NA	NA	CASSLVLGAGDYGYTF	TGTGCCAGCAGCTTAGTTCTGGGGGCGGGAGACTATGGCTACACCTTC
TRBV7-2	TRBJ2-5	TRBD2	NA	CASSQTSGGPQTQYF	TGTGCCAGCAGCCAAACTAGCGGGGGCCCTCAGACCCAGTACTTC
TRBV5-1	TRBJ1-1	NA	NA	CASSLAGGNTEAFF	TGCGCCAGCAGCTTGGCCGGGGGGAACACTGAAGCTTTCTTT
TRBV25-1	TRBJ2-1	NA	NA	CASSEYSGKQFF	TGTGCCAGCAGTGAATACAGCGGAAAGCAGTTCTTC
TRBV7-2	TRBJ2-7	TRBD1	NA	CASSIGTGTYEQYF	TGTGCCAGCAGCATCGGGACAGGTACCTACGAGCAGTACTTC
TRBV7-3	TRBJ2-2	TRBD1	NA	CASSVQGATNTGELFF	TGTGCCAGCAGCGTCCAGGGGGCTACGAACACCGGGGAGCTGTTTTTT
TRBV5-6	TRBJ1-2	NA	few	CASSLVGGEGYTF	TGTGCCAGCAGCTTGGTCGGGGGGGAAGGCTACACCTTC
TRBV7-2	TRBJ1-4	TRBD1	NA	CASSQRGQGLEKLFF	TGTGCCAGCAGCCAAAGGGGACAGGGACTCGAAAAACTGTTTTTT
TRBV11-2	TRBJ2-5	NA	NA	CASSLSGGSQETQYF	TGTGCCAGCAGCCTTTCTGGGGGCTCCCAAGAGACCCAGTACTTC
TRBV18	TRBJ2-3	NA	NA	CASSPSWDSSDTQYF	TGTGCCAGCTCACCATCCTGGGACTCCTCCGATACGCAGTATTTT
TRBV5-1	TRBJ1-3	NA	NA	CASSWGTNSGNTIYF	TGCGCCAGCAGCTGGGGGACAAACTCTGGAAACACCATATATTTT
TRBV18	TRBJ2-7	NA	NA	CASSPDTGDYEQYF	TGTGCCAGCTCACCAGATACCGGAGACTACGAGCAGTACTTC
TRBV18	TRBJ1-4	NA	NA	CASSPGRDGNEKLFF	TGTGCCAGCTCACCAGGGCGGGACGGTAATGAAAAACTGTTTTTT